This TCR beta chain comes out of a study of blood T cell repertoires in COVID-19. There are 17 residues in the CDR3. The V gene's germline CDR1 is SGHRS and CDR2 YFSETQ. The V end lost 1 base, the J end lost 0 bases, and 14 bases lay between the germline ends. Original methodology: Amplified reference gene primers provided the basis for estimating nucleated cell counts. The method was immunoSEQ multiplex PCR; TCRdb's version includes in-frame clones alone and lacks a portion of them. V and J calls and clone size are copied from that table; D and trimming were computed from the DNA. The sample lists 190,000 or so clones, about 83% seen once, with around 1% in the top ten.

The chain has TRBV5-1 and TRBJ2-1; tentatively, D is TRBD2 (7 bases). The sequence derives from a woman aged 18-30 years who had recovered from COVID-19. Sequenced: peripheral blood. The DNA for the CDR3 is TGCGCCAGCAGCTTGTCTGGCGGGGGCAGCTCCTACAATGAGCAGTTCTTC. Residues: CASSLSGGGSSYNEQFF.